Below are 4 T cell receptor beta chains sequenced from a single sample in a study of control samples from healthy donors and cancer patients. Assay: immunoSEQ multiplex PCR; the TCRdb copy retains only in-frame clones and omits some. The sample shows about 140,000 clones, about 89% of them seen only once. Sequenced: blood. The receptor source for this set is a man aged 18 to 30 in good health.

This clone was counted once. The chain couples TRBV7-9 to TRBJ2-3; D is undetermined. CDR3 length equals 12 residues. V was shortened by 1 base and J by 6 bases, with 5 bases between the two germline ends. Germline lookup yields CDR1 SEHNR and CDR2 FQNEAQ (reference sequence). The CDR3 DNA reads TGTGCCAGCAGCTTAGTCGTGGATACGCAGTATTTT. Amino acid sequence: CASSLVVDTQYF.

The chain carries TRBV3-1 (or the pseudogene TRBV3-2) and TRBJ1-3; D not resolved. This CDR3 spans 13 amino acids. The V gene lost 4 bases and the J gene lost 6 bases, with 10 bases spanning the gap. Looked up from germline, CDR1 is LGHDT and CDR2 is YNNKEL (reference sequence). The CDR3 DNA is TGTGCCAGCAGCCCCACCGAGGTAAACACCATATATTTT. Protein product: CASSPTEVNTIYF.

CDR3 bases: TGTGCCAGCAGCTCGAGCTCCTACGAGCAGTACTTC. The encoded protein is CASSSSSYEQYF. V usage is TRBV5-6 and J usage is TRBJ2-7, with unresolved D. CDR3 length equals 12 residues. Germline CDR1 SGHDT, CDR2 YYEEEE. V lost 3 bases to trimming and J lost 0 bases, with 4 bases between them.

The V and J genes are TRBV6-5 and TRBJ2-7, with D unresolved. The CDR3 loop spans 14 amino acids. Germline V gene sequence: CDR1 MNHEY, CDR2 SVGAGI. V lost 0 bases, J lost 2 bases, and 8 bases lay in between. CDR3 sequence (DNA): TGTGCCAGCAGTTACTCTGATGGCCCCTACGAGCAGTACTTC. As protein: CASSYSDGPYEQYF.